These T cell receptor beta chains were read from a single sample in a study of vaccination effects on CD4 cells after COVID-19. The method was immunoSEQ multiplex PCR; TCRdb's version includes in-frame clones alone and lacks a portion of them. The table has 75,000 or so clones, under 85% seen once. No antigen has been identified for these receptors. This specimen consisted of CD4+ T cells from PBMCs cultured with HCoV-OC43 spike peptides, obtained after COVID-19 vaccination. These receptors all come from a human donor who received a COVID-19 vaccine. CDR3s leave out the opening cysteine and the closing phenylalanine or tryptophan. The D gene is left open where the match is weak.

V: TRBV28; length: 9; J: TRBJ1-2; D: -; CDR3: AGATNYGYT
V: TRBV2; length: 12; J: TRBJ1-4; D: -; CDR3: ASRDTGLAEKLF
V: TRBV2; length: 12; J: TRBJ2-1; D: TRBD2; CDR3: ASTEVAGAYEQF
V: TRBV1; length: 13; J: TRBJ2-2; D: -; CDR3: TSSIRDRYTGELF
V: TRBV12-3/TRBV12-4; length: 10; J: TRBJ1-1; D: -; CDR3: ASREGYTEAF
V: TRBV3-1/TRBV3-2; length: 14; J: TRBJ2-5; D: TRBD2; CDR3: ASSPPTSSVGETQY
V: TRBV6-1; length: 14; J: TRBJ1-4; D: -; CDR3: ASSEYAGTGREKLF
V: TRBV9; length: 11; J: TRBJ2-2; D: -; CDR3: ASSVRNTGELF
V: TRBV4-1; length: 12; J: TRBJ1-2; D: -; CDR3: ASKPTGFNYGYT
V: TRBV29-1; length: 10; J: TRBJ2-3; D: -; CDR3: SVRSQADTQY
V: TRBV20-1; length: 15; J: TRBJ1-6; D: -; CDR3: SASSGQTESFNSPLH
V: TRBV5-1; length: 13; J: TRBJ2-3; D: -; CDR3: ASSYSGASTDTQY
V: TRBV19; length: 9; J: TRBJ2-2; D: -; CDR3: ASANTGELF
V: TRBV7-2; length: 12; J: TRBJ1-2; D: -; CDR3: ASSLKRQTYGYT
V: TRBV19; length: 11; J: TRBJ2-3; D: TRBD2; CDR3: ASSGGAGDTQY
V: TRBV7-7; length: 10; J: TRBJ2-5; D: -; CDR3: ASSFVGETQY
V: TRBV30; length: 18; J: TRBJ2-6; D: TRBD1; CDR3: AWSHRYRDRGLSGANVLT
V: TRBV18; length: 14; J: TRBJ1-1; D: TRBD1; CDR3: ASSPRGQGANTEAF
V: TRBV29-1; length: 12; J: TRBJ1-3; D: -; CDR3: SVARGLSGNTIY
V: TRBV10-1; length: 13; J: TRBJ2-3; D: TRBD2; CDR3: ARSRSSGATDTQY
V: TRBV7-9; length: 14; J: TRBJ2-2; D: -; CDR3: ASTLIGPPGTGELF
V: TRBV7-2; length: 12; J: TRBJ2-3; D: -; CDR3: ASIGTPLLNTQY
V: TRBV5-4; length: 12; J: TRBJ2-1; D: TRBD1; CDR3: ASSSRQGSNEQF
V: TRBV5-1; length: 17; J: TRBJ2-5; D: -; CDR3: ASSLGFRDMDPRLETQY
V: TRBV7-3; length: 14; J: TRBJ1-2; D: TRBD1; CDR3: ASSPTPDRAFYGYT
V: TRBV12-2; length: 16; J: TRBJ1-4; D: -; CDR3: ASRGPQQKQGRREKLF
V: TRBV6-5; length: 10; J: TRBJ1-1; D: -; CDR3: ASSILDTEAF
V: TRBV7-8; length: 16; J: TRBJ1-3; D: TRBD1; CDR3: ASSPRTGVVYSGNTIY
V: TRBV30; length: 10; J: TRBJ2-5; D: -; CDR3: AWSSPSGTQY
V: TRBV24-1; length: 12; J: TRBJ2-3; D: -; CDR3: APQRARSTDTQY
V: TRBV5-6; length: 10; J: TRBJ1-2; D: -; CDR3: ASSNNNYGYT
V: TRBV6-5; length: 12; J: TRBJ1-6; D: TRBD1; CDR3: ASSPDRDNSPLH
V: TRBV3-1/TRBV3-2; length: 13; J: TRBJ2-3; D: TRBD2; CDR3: ASKKAGGGTDTQY
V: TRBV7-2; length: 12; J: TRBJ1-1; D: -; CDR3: ASSLENRGTEAF
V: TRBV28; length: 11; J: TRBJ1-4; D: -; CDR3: AIQGRTNEKLF
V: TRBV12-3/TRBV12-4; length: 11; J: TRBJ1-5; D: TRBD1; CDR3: ASSPQGGQPQH
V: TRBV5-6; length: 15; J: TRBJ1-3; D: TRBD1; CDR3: ASSRGRGTGAGNTIY
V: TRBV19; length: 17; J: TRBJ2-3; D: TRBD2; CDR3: ASSIVGEGWPTRTDTQY
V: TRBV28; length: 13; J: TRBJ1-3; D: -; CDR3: ASSSLRGPSGTIY
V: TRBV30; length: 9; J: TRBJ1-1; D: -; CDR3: AWLTGTQAF
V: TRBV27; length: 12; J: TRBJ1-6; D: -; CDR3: ASSLMRNNSPLH
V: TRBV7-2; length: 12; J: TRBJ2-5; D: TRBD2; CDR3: ASSLDAGVETQY
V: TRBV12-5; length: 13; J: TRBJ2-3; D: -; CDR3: ASGLWETSTDTQY
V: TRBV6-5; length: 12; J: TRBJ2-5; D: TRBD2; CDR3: ASRRGAGEETQY
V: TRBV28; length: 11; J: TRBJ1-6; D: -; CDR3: ASRINFNSPLH
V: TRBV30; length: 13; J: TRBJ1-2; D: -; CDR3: AWSFRGTLDYGYT
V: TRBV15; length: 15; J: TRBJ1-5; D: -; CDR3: ATSRAQSRLSNQPQH
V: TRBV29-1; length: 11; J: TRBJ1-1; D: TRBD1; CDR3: SVYLTGGFPAF
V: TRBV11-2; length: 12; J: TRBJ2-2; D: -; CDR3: ASSLEGNTGELF
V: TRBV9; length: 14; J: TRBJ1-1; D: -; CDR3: ASSVKGHLGNTEAF
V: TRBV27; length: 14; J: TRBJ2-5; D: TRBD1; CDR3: ASSHTGGAFQETQY
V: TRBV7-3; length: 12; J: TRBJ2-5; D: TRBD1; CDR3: ASSPRQGVETQY